The 8 T cell receptor beta chains in this list originate from one sample, sequenced in a study of blood T cell repertoires in COVID-19. Produced via immunoSEQ multiplex PCR; TCRdb's table is partial and in-frame only. The table records about 200,000 clones, about 81% of them present only once. Material: peripheral blood. Every receptor here comes from a woman in her 70s with COVID-19, enrolled during active disease.

This rearrangement joins TRBV6-5 to TRBJ2-7; TRBD1 matches 10 bases. After removal of 7 bases from V and 6 bases from J, the junction contained 12 bases not matched to a gene. The CDR3 sequence is 15 residues long. The germline CDR1 and CDR2 sequences are MNHEY and SVGAGI. CDR3 residues: CASKTLPGQGLEQYF. As DNA, the CDR3 is TGTGCCAGCAAGACCCTACCGGGACAGGGGCTCGAGCAGTACTTC.

V and J are TRBV11-3 and TRBJ1-1; D perhaps matches TRBD1 (6 bases). Germline CDR1 and CDR2: SGHNT and YENEEA. This CDR3 spans 16 amino acids. The V end lost 1 base, the J end lost 5 bases, and 17 bases lay between the germline ends. In DNA form, the CDR3 reads TGTGCCAGCAGCTTAGGCGGGCAGGGGCGAGGAACTGAAGCTTTCTTT. Encoded protein: CASSLGGQGRGTEAFF.

CDR3 in DNA: TGTGCCAGCAGTGTGGACAGGGCGCCTAGTAACACTGAAGCTTTCTTT. The encoded protein is CASSVDRAPSNTEAFF. The chain employs TRBV6-2 or TRBV6-3 and TRBJ1-1; 8 bases are shared with TRBD1. J was trimmed by 2 bases and V by 5 bases; bases with no gene match: 10. Germline V gene data show CDR1 as MNHEY and CDR2 as SVGEGT. The length of the CDR3 is 16 residues.

This clone was picked up a small number of times. The J gene is TRBJ1-2, the V gene TRBV4-3; D is unclear. V was clipped by 1 base and J by 7 bases, with 19 bases between them. This CDR3 is built from 16 residues. The V gene's germline CDR1 is LGHNA and CDR2 YSLEER. The CDR3 DNA follows: TGCGCCAGCAGCCAAGGGAGTGCTATGGCTCTGGCTGGCTACACCTTC. Protein product: CASSQGSAMALAGYTF.

V usage is TRBV19 and J usage is TRBJ2-4; D is possibly TRBD2 (5 bases). The CDR3 has 13 residues. Germline CDR1 and CDR2: LNHDA and SQIVND (reference sequence). V was trimmed by 5 bases and J by 10 bases, leaving 15 bases between them. The CDR3 nucleotides read TGTGCCAGTAGTCTCCCGGGAATTGGGATTCAGTACTTC. Translating gives CASSLPGIGIQYF.

The J gene is TRBJ2-7, the V gene TRBV5-1; D is possibly TRBD2 (5 bases). V lost 4 bases, J lost 3 bases, and 11 bases lay in between. CDR1 and CDR2 from the germline V gene are SGHRS and YFSETQ. The CDR3 length is 13 residues. The CDR3 sequence is CASSAGLVYEQYF. DNA of the CDR3: TGCGCCAGCAGCGCCGGACTGGTCTACGAGCAGTACTTC.

The chain carries TRBV18 and TRBJ1-1, with D uncertain. With 3 bases removed from V and 1 base from J, the gap between germline ends came to 9 bases. This CDR3 region has 14 residues. Germline V lookup: CDR1 KGHSH, CDR2 LQKENI. The chain's CDR3 is CASSPIPGNTEAFF. Here the CDR3 DNA reads TGTGCCAGCTCACCGATACCAGGGAACACTGAAGCTTTCTTT.

J is TRBJ2-7 and V is TRBV6-5; 11 bases line up with TRBD2. CDR3 length: 14 residues. J was trimmed by 1 base and V by 6 bases; bases with no gene match: 2. Germline-derived CDR1 and CDR2 are MNHEY and SVGAGI. CDR3 residues: CASRRLAGSYEQYF. CDR3 in DNA: TGTGCCAGCAGGAGACTAGCGGGATCCTACGAGCAGTACTTC.